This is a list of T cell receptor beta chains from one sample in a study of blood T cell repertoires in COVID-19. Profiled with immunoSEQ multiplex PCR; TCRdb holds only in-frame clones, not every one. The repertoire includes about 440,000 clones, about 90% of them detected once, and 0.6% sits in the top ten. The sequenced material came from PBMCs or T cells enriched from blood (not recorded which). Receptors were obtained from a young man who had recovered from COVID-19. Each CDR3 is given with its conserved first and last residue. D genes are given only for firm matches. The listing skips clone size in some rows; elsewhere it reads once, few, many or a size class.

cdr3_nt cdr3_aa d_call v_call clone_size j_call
TGCAGCGGTGCGCCCGGGACTAGAAGTGACAATGAGCAGTTCTTC CSGAPGTRSDNEQFF TRBD2 TRBV29-1 - TRBJ2-1
TGTGCCAGCAGTAAACAGGGGCTCAATGAGCAGTTCTTC CASSKQGLNEQFF TRBD1 TRBV28 - TRBJ2-1
TGTGCCAGCACTATCGGGTCCGGAGACTACGAGCAGTACTTC CASTIGSGDYEQYF - TRBV28 - TRBJ2-7
TGTGCCAGCAGCTTAGTTCAACAGAACACTGAAGCTTTCTTT CASSLVQQNTEAFF - TRBV11-2 - TRBJ1-1
TGCGCCAGCAGCTTGGGGCGGATAGCGGGAACCTACGAGCAGTACTTC CASSLGRIAGTYEQYF TRBD2 TRBV5-1 - TRBJ2-7
TGCAGCTATAGACAGGGGCCAAATTCACCCCTCCACTTT CSYRQGPNSPLHF TRBD1 TRBV29-1 - TRBJ1-6
TGTGCCAGCAGTCCCGGACTAGCGGGGGGGAACTACAATGAGCAGTTCTTC CASSPGLAGGNYNEQFF TRBD2 TRBV28 once TRBJ2-1
TGTGCCAGCAGCGTAGAGGGGCCCGATAATAATTCACCCCTCCACTTT CASSVEGPDNNSPLHF - TRBV9 once TRBJ1-6
TGCGCCAGCAGTCTCGACAGAAACCAGCCCCAGCATTTT CASSLDRNQPQHF - TRBV10-2 - TRBJ1-5
TGTGCCAGCAGCCACATCCAAACTCAAGCGGAGGGCACAGATACGCAGTATTTT CASSHIQTQAEGTDTQYF - TRBV11-2 once TRBJ2-3
TGTGCCAGCAGCCTTGGGGGGGACACTGAAGCTTTCTTT CASSLGGDTEAFF - TRBV9 - TRBJ1-1
TGTGTCAGAAGCCGAACGGAGTATGGCTACACCTTC CVRSRTEYGYTF - TRBV7-5 many TRBJ1-2
TGTGCCAGTAGTATACGAAAGGAGTCGCTGGCGAACATTCAGTACTTC CASSIRKESLANIQYF - TRBV19 - TRBJ2-4
TGTGCCAGCAGCGTAGGGACAGGGGAATTGGAGCCCCAGCATTTT CASSVGTGELEPQHF TRBD1 TRBV9 - TRBJ1-5
TGTGCCAGTAGTGCACCCACAGGGGTGGTTACTGAAGCTTTCTTT CASSAPTGVVTEAFF TRBD1 TRBV19 - TRBJ1-1
TGTGCCAGCAGCTTAGAAAAGGGAGGACAGCCCCAGCATTTT CASSLEKGGQPQHF - TRBV7-6 - TRBJ1-5
TGTGCCAGCACCGAGACAGGGGGGCTCTCTGGAAACACCATATATTTT CASTETGGLSGNTIYF TRBD1 TRBV7-6 - TRBJ1-3
TGTGCCAGTAGTATCCGGGACAGTTTCTATGGCTACACCTTC CASSIRDSFYGYTF TRBD1 TRBV19 - TRBJ1-2
TGTGCCAGCAGTTTAGTCCAGGGGGTATACAATGAGCAGTTCTTC CASSLVQGVYNEQFF TRBD1 TRBV27 - TRBJ2-1
TGTGCCAGCAGCTTAAGTAGCGGGGAATGGGTCTACGAGCAGTACTTC CASSLSSGEWVYEQYF TRBD2 TRBV7-2 - TRBJ2-7
TGTGCCAGCTCACCACGGGGGGTGGTCACAGATACGCAGTATTTT CASSPRGVVTDTQYF - TRBV18 many TRBJ2-3
TGTGCCAGCAGCAGGAAGTTGGGTGAAAAACTGTTTTTT CASSRKLGEKLFF - TRBV6-4 - TRBJ1-4
TGTGCCAGCAGCGTAGGCGCGGGAGGCGAGCAGTACTTC CASSVGAGGEQYF TRBD2 TRBV9 - TRBJ2-7
TGTGCCAGCAGTCCCGGGACAGGGGGCCAAGATCGCTATGGCTACACCTTC CASSPGTGGQDRYGYTF TRBD1 TRBV13 - TRBJ1-2
TGTGCCAGTAGTATAGGGCCCTCGGGGGTAGAGGAGACCCAGTACTTC CASSIGPSGVEETQYF - TRBV19 - TRBJ2-5
TGTGCCAGCAGTCTCGACAGCAGCGAGCAGTACTTC CASSLDSSEQYF - TRBV2 - TRBJ2-7
TGTGCCAGCACCCCGAACACGTACAATGAGCAGTTCTTC CASTPNTYNEQFF - TRBV2 - TRBJ2-1
TGTGCCAGCAGGCTCAGGGACACAGGTCAAGATACGCAGTATTTT CASRLRDTGQDTQYF - TRBV3-1/TRBV3-2 - TRBJ2-3
TGTGCCAGCAGCGTATCAACAGGGGGAATCGGGGAGCTGTTTTTT CASSVSTGGIGELFF TRBD1 TRBV9 - TRBJ2-2
TGTGCCAGCAGCGGCGGACAGTACGCCACCGGGGAGCTGTTTTTT CASSGGQYATGELFF - TRBV9 - TRBJ2-2
TGCGCCAGCACAGGGAGGTTGGCCGGGGAGCTGTTTTTT CASTGRLAGELFF - TRBV10-2 - TRBJ2-2
TGTGCCAGCAGCTTTTCGGTTCACACCGGGGAGCTGTTTTTT CASSFSVHTGELFF - TRBV11-1 - TRBJ2-2
TGTGCCAGCAGCTTAGGGGACAGGGGATCCGGAAACACCATATATTTT CASSLGDRGSGNTIYF TRBD1 TRBV13 - TRBJ1-3
TGTGCCAGCAAGCGGTACTTCCTGAGTTCACCCCTCCACTTT CASKRYFLSSPLHF - TRBV2 - TRBJ1-6
TGTGCCAGCAGCAGGGGACAGGGGGAATGGGGAAACACCATATATTTT CASSRGQGEWGNTIYF TRBD1 TRBV7-8 - TRBJ1-3
TGTGCCAGCAGCTTAGTCGATCGCAGGACGAACACCGGGGAGCTGTTTTTT CASSLVDRRTNTGELFF - TRBV11-2 - TRBJ2-2
TGTGCCAGCTCCTCCCAAGGGGATGCAAATTCACCCCTCCACTTT CASSSQGDANSPLHF - TRBV18 - TRBJ1-6
TGCAGCGTTGGCAGTAGCAATCAGCCCCAGCATTTT CSVGSSNQPQHF - TRBV29-1 - TRBJ1-5
TGCGCCAGCAGCAAGGACAGGGATAATTCACCCCTCCACTTT CASSKDRDNSPLHF TRBD1 TRBV5-1 - TRBJ1-6
TGTGCCACCCTCAAGCAGGTAACTGAGCAGTTCTTC CATLKQVTEQFF - TRBV21-1 - TRBJ2-1